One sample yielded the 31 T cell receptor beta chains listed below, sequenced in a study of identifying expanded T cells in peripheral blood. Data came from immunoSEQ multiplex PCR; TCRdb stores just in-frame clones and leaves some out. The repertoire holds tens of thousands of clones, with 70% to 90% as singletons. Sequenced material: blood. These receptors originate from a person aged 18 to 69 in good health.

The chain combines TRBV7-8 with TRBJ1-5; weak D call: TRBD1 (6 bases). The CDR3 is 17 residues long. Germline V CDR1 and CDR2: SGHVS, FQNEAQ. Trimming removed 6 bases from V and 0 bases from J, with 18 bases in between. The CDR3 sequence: CASSLATGAYSNQPQHF. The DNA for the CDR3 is TGTGCCAGCAGTCTAGCCACGGGGGCATATAGCAATCAGCCCCAGCATTTT.

The CDR3 coding sequence is TGTGCCAGCAGTCGCACTCGGACGGAGGGAAATGAGCAGTTCTTC. Translating gives CASSRTRTEGNEQFF. The rearrangement links TRBV7-3 to TRBJ2-1, with a possible D match to TRBD2 (6 bases). The CDR3 is 15 residues long. CDR1 is SGHTA and CDR2 is FQGTGA in the germline V gene. V was trimmed by 6 bases and J by 7 bases, leaving 19 bases between them.

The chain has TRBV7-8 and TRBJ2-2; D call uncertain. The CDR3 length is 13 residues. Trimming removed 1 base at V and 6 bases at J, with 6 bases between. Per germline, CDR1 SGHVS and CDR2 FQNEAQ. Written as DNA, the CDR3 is TGTGCCAGCAGCTTAGTAGGGCCCGGGGAGCTGTTTTTT. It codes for CASSLVGPGELFF.

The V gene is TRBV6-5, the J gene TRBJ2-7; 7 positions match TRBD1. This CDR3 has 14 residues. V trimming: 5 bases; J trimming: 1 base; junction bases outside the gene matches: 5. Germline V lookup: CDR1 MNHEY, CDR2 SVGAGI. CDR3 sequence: CASSVDRASYEQYF. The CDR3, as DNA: TGTGCCAGCAGTGTAGACAGGGCTTCCTACGAGCAGTACTTC.

CDR3 bases: TGTGCCAGCAGCGTAGGGGGTTACCAGGCAGATACGCAGTATTTT. This encodes CASSVGGYQADTQYF. The chain joins TRBV9 to TRBJ2-3; D ambiguous. This CDR3 region has 15 residues. Trimming cost V 0 bases and J 4 bases, with 12 bases left between them. Germline CDR1 reads SGDLS; CDR2 reads YYNGEE.

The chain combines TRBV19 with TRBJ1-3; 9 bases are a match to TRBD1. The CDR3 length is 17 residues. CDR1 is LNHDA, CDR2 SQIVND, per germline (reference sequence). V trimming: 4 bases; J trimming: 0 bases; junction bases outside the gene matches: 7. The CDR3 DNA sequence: TGTGCCAGTAGTAGGGACAGGGAAACCCGCTCTGGAAACACCATATATTTT. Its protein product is CASSRDRETRSGNTIYF.

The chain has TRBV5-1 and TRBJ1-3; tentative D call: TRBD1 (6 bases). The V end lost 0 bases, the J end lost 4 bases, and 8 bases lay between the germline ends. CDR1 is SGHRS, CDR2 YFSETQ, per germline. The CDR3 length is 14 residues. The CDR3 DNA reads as TGCGCCAGCAGCTTGGACAGGGAAGGAAACACCATATATTTT. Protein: CASSLDREGNTIYF.

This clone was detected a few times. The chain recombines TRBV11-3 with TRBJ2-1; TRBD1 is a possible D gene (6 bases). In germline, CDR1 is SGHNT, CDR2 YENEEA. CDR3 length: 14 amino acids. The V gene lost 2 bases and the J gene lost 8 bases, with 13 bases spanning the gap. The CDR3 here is CASSLYRQDDEQFF. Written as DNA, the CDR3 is TGTGCCAGCAGCTTATATCGACAGGATGATGAGCAGTTCTTC.

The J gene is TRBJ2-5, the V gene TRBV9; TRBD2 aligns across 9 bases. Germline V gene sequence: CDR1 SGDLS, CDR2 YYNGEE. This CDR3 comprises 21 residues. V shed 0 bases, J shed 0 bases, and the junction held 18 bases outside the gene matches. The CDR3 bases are TGTGCCAGCAGCGTAGGCCCGACATGGGACCTCTTAGCGGGGGACCAAGAGACCCAGTACTTC. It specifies CASSVGPTWDLLAGDQETQYF. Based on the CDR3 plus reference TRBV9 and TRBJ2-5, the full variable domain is DSGVTQTPKHLITATGQRVTLRCSPRSGDLSVYWYQQSLDQGLQFLIQYYNGEERAKGNILERFSAQQFPDLHSELNLSSLELGDSALYFCASSVGPTWDLLAGDQETQYFGPGTRLLVL.

CDR3 protein: CASSLRSGDNQPQHF. CDR3 sequence (DNA): TGTGCCAGCAGTTTGAGGTCAGGGGACAATCAGCCCCAGCATTTT. The V call is TRBV28, the J call TRBJ1-5, with D possibly being TRBD1 (6 bases). The CDR3 runs to 15 residues. Between the trimmed V and J ends, which lost 3 bases and 3 bases, there was a span of 12 bases. Germline lookup yields CDR1 MDHEN and CDR2 SYDVKM. The full variable domain, in which reference TRBV28 and TRBJ1-5 provide the parts outside the CDR3, is DVKVTQSSRYLVKRTGEKVFLECVQDMDHENMFWYRQDPGLGLRLIYFSYDVKMKEKGDIPEGYSVSREKKERFSLILESASTNQTSMYLCASSLRSGDNQPQHFGDGTRLSIL.

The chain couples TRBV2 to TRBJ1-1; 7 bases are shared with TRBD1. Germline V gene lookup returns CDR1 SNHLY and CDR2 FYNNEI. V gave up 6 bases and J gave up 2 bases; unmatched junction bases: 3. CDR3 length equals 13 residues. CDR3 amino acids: CASRGQRNTEAFF. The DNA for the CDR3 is TGTGCCAGCAGGGGACAGAGAAACACTGAAGCTTTCTTT.

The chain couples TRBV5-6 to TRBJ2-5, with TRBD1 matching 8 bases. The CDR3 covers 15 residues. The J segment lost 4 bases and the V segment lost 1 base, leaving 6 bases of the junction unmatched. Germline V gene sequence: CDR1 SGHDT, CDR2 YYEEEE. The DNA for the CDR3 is TGTGCCAGCAGCTTGATCCAGGGGGCTACAGAGACCCAGTACTTC. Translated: CASSLIQGATETQYF.

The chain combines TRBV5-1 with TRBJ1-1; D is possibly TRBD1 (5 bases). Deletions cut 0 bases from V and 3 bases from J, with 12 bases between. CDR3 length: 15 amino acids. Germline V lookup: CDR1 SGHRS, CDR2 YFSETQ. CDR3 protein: CASSLADGGYTEAFF. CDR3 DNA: TGCGCCAGCAGCTTGGCAGACGGGGGTTACACTGAAGCTTTCTTT.

The CDR3 nucleotides read TGTGCCAGCAGTTTGGACGGCTATGGCTACACCTTC. Its protein product is CASSLDGYGYTF. V usage is TRBV27 and J usage is TRBJ1-2; the D is unclear. V was cut by 3 bases and J by 4 bases, with 6 bases left in between. Per the germline V gene, CDR1 is MNHEY and CDR2 is SMNVEV (reference sequence). The CDR3 totals 12 residues.

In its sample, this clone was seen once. In DNA, the CDR3 is TGCAGCGTTGAAGTGGATAGGGGTTACGGCGAGCAGTACTTC. Its translation is CSVEVDRGYGEQYF. The genes are TRBV29-1 and TRBJ2-7, with D possibly matching TRBD1 (5 bases). The germline gives CDR1 SQVTM, CDR2 ANQGSEA. CDR3 length: 14 residues. The V gene lost 1 base and the J gene lost 6 bases, with 16 bases spanning the gap.

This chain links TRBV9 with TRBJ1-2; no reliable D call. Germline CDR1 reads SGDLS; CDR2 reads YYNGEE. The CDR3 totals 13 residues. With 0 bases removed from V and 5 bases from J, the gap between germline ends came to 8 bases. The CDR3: CASSVAVEYGYTF. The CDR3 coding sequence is TGTGCCAGCAGCGTAGCTGTGGAGTATGGCTACACCTTC.

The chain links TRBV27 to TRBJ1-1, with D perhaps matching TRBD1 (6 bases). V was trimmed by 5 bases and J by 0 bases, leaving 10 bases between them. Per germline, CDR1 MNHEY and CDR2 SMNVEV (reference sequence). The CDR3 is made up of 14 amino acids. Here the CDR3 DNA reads TGTGCCAGCAGTCCGGACAGAGTGAACACTGAAGCTTTCTTT. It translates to CASSPDRVNTEAFF.

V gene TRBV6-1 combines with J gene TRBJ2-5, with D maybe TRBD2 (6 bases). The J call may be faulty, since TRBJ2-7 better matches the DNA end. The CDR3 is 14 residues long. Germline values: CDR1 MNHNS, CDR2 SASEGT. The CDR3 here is CASSEGGGTYEQYF. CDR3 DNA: TGTGCCAGCAGTGAGGGTGGAGGGACCTACGAGCAGTACTTC.

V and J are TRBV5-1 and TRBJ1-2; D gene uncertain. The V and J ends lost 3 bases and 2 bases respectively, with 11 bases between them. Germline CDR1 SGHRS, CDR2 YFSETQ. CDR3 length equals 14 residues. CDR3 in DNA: TGCGCCAGCAGCTCCCCGGACGGAAACTATGGCTACACCTTC. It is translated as CASSSPDGNYGYTF.

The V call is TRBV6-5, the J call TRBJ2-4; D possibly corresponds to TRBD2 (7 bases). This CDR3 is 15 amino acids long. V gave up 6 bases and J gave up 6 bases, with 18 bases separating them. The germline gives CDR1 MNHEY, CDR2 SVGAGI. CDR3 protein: CASRLGGAVPNIQYF. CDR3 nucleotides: TGTGCCAGCAGGCTTGGGGGGGCCGTCCCAAACATTCAGTACTTC.

The CDR3 reads CASSLANRGLAGVTGELFF. CDR3 in DNA: TGTGCCAGCAGCTTGGCCAATAGGGGTCTAGCGGGGGTAACCGGGGAGCTGTTTTTT. The chain combines TRBV5-6 with TRBJ2-2; 10 bases agree with TRBD2. Trimming cost V 0 bases and J 5 bases; bases outside gene matches: 13. Per the germline V gene, CDR1 is SGHDT and CDR2 is YYEEEE. The CDR3 is made up of 19 amino acids.

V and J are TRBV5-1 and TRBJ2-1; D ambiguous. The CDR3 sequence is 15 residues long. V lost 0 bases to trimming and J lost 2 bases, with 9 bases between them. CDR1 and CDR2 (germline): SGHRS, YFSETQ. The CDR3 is CASSLESQPYNEQFF. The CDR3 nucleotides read TGCGCCAGCAGCTTGGAGTCGCAGCCCTACAATGAGCAGTTCTTC.

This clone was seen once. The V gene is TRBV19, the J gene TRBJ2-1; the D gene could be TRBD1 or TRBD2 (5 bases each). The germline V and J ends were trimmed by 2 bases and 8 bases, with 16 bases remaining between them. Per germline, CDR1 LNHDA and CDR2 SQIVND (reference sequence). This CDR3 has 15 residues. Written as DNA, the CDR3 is TGTGCCAGTAGTATACGGGGACCACCTATTGATGAGCAGTTCTTC. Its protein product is CASSIRGPPIDEQFF.

The CDR3 DNA follows: TGTGCCAGCAGCTCGTTGGACAGACAACATAACTATGGCTACACCTTC. Translating it yields CASSSLDRQHNYGYTF. The chain employs TRBV13 and TRBJ1-2; D possibly corresponds to TRBD1 (6 bases). The germline V gene encodes CDR1 PRHDT and CDR2 FYEKMQ (reference sequence). V gave up 4 bases and J gave up 1 base, with 16 bases separating them. The CDR3 totals 16 residues.

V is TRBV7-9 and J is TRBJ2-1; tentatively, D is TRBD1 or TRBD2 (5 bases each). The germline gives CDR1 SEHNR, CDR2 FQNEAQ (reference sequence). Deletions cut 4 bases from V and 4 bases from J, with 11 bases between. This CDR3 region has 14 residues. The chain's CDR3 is CASSSGPLYNEQFF. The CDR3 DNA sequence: TGTGCCAGCAGCTCGGGACCCTTATACAATGAGCAGTTCTTC.

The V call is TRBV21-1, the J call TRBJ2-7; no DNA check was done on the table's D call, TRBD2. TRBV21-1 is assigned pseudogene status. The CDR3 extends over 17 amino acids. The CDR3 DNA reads TGTGCCAGCAGCAAAGCGGTCGGGAGGGACGACTACTACGAGCAGTACTTC. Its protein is CASSKAVGRDDYYEQYF.

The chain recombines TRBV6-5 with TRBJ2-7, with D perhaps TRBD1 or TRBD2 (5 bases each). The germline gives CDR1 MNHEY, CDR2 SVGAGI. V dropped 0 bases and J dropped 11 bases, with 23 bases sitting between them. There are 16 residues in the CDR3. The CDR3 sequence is CASSYSVPGSPLGEYF. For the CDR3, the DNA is TGTGCCAGCAGTTACTCGGTCCCAGGGTCCCCGTTGGGGGAGTACTTC.

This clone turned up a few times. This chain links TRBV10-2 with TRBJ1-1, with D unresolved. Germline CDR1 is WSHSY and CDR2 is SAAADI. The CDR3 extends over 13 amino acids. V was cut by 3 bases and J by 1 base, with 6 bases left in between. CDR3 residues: CASSDWGNTEAFF. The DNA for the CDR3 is TGCGCCAGCAGTGATTGGGGGAACACTGAAGCTTTCTTT.

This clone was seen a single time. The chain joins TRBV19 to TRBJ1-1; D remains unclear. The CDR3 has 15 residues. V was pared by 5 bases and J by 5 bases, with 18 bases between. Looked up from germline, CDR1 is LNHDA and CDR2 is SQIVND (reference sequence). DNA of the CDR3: TGTGCCAGTAGTCCCATTAGTTTGGCCGGAACTGAAGCTTTCTTT. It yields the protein CASSPISLAGTEAFF. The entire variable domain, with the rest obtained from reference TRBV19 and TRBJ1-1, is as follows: DGGITQSPKYLFRKEGQNVTLSCEQNLNHDAMYWYRQDPGQGLRLIYYSQIVNDFQKGDIAEGYSVSREKKESFPLTVTSAQKNPTAFYLCASSPISLAGTEAFFGQGTRLTVV.

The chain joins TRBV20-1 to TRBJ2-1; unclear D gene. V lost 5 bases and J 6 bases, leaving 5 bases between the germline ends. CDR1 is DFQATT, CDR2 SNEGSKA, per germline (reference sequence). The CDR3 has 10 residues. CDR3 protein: CSAVRNEQFF. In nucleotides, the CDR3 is TGCAGTGCTGTACGCAATGAGCAGTTCTTC.

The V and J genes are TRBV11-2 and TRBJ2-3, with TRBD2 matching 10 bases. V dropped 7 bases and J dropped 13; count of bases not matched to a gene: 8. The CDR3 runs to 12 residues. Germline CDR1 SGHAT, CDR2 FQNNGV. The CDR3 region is CASTFSGGPEYF. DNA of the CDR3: TGTGCCAGCACTTTTAGCGGGGGGCCGGAGTATTTT.